Following are 21 T cell receptor beta chains from one sample sequenced in a study of blood T cell repertoires in COVID-19. Assay used: immunoSEQ multiplex PCR; TCRdb lists only in-frame clones, some missing. The sample lists about 240,000 clones; around 80% were seen once. The sequenced sample consisted of peripheral blood. The receptors come from a woman aged 18 to 35 with acute or convalescent COVID-19.

There are a few counts of this clone. The rearrangement links TRBV7-9 to TRBJ2-7; TRBD1 aligns across 7 bases. The V gene's germline CDR1 is SEHNR and CDR2 FQNEAQ (reference sequence). The CDR3 sequence is 15 residues long. Trimming cost V 3 bases and J 5 bases; bases outside gene matches: 10. The CDR3 nucleotides read TGTGCCAGCAGCTTCGGGCAGGGGGACGAAGACGAGCAGTACTTC. Encoded protein: CASSFGQGDEDEQYF.

This clone came up a few times. This chain uses TRBV6-5 with TRBJ2-4, with TRBD1 as a possible D gene (5 bases). The CDR3 extends over 13 amino acids. V lost 7 bases to trimming and J lost 0 bases, with 7 bases between them. Germline lookup yields CDR1 MNHEY and CDR2 SVGAGI. The CDR3, as DNA: TGTGCCAGCAAGGGGCCAGCCAAAAACATTCAGTACTTC. This gives the protein CASKGPAKNIQYF.

This clone appeared a single time. V is TRBV6-2 or TRBV6-3 and J is TRBJ2-7; maybe TRBD2 (6 bases). V was clipped by 2 bases and J by 3 bases, with 17 bases between them. The CDR3 is made up of 16 amino acids. In germline, CDR1 is MNHEY, CDR2 SVGEGT. CDR3 coding DNA: TGTGCCAGCAGTTACCCCGGGCTAGCGAAAGACTACGAGCAGTACTTC. It encodes CASSYPGLAKDYEQYF.

This rearrangement joins TRBV2 to TRBJ2-3; 7 bases are a match to TRBD2. CDR3 length equals 15 residues. Per germline, CDR1 SNHLY and CDR2 FYNNEI. Trimming took 4 bases from V and 0 from J; bases not matched to a gene: 4. CDR3 loop: CASSVSGISTDTQYF. In DNA, the CDR3 is TGTGCCAGCAGTGTGAGCGGGATTAGCACAGATACGCAGTATTTT.

In DNA form, the CDR3 reads TGTGCCACCAGCAGAGATACGTGGGACAGCTACAATGAGCAGTTCTTC. Its protein is CATSRDTWDSYNEQFF. This chain joins TRBV15 and TRBJ2-1; TRBD1 matches at 7 bases. Losses at the gene ends were 0 bases for V and 3 bases for J; bases not matched to a gene: 5. Germline assignment: CDR1 LNHNV and CDR2 YYDKDF (reference sequence). This CDR3 has 16 amino acids.

This clone was seen a handful of times. The chain has TRBV7-9 and TRBJ1-1, with TRBD1 matching over 10 bases. Germline V gene lookup returns CDR1 SEHNR and CDR2 FQNEAQ (reference sequence). The CDR3 spans 16 residues. J lost 4 bases, V lost 4 bases, and 9 bases had no gene match. CDR3 loop: CASSSDRGLISTEAFF. The CDR3 nucleotides read TGTGCCAGCAGCTCCGACAGGGGGCTGATCAGCACTGAAGCTTTCTTT.

The chain carries TRBV20-1 and TRBJ2-1, with no clear D. The CDR3 has 16 residues. Trimming removed 4 bases from V and 3 bases from J, with 19 bases in between. The V gene's germline CDR1 is DFQATT and CDR2 SNEGSKA (reference sequence). The CDR3 sequence: CSANEHPNPIYNEQFF. CDR3 in DNA: TGCAGTGCTAATGAACACCCCAACCCGATCTACAATGAGCAGTTCTTC.

V gene TRBV14 combines with J gene TRBJ2-1, with TRBD2 as a possible D gene (5 bases). The germline gives CDR1 SGHDN, CDR2 FVKESK. This CDR3 is built from 15 residues. The germline V and J ends were trimmed by 5 bases and 4 bases, with 15 bases remaining between them. The CDR3 loop reads CASSFTSLGYNEQFF. The CDR3 nucleotides read TGTGCCAGCAGCTTTACTAGTTTGGGTTACAATGAGCAGTTCTTC.

The CDR3 DNA reads TGTGCCAGCAGCCAGGGCAGGGGACCCTACGAGCAGTACTTC. Protein: CASSQGRGPYEQYF. The rearrangement uses TRBV11-1 and TRBJ2-7; possibly TRBD1 for D (6 bases). The CDR3 loop spans 14 amino acids. V was trimmed by 5 bases and J by 2 bases, leaving 13 bases between them. In germline, CDR1 is SGHAT, CDR2 FQDESV (reference sequence).

V and J are TRBV5-1 and TRBJ2-7, with D possibly being TRBD2 (6 bases). CDR1 and CDR2 (germline): SGHRS, YFSETQ. This CDR3 is built from 15 residues. V was trimmed by 3 bases and J by 0 bases, leaving 13 bases between them. The CDR3 protein is CASSSSGQTSYEQYF. CDR3 coding DNA: TGCGCCAGCAGCTCCAGCGGGCAAACCTCCTACGAGCAGTACTTC.

This clone was observed a handful of times. The rearrangement links TRBV3-1 (or the pseudogene TRBV3-2) to TRBJ2-7; 7 nucleotides align to TRBD1. The CDR3 has 14 residues. V was pared by 5 bases and J by 2 bases, with 6 bases of the junction left unmatched. Germline V lookup: CDR1 LGHDT, CDR2 YNNKEL (reference sequence). CDR3 amino acids: CASSSGQRAYEQYF. The CDR3 nucleotides are TGTGCCAGCAGCTCGGGACAGCGAGCCTACGAGCAGTACTTC.

The V call is TRBV3-1 (or the pseudogene TRBV3-2), the J call TRBJ1-1, with 7 bases that match TRBD1. Germline V gene lookup returns CDR1 LGHDT and CDR2 YNNKEL (reference sequence). The CDR3 length is 13 residues. V trimming: 5 bases; J trimming: 7 bases; junction bases outside the gene matches: 7. CDR3 sequence: CASSSTGQDEAFF. DNA for the CDR3: TGTGCCAGCAGCTCGACAGGGCAGGATGAAGCTTTCTTT.

The chain carries TRBV30 and TRBJ1-1; TRBD1 might be the D (5 bases). The CDR3 consists of 13 residues. Between the trimmed V and J ends, which lost 4 bases and 4 bases, there was a span of 13 bases. Germline V gene data show CDR1 as GTSNPN and CDR2 as SVGIG (reference sequence). CDR3 amino acids: CAWTWGGVTEAFF. CDR3 nucleotides: TGTGCCTGGACCTGGGGGGGGGTCACTGAAGCTTTCTTT.

The J gene is TRBJ1-4, the V gene TRBV2, with 11 nucleotides matching TRBD1. This CDR3 is built from 13 residues. The junction had 10 bases not matched to a gene; V was cut back by 10 bases and J by 12 bases. Germline CDR1 reads SNHLY; CDR2 reads FYNNEI. The CDR3: CATPGTGGIELFF. CDR3 in DNA: TGTGCCACCCCCGGGACAGGGGGTATAGAACTGTTTTTT.

The chain links TRBV30 to TRBJ1-3; weak D call: TRBD1 (5 bases). CDR1 GTSNPN and CDR2 SVGIG come from the germline V gene (reference sequence). V was pared by 4 bases and J by 3 bases, with 10 bases between. The CDR3 loop spans 13 amino acids. CDR3 residues: CAWNDRNGNTIYF. The CDR3 region has the DNA TGTGCCTGGAACGACAGAAATGGAAACACCATATATTTT.

The genes are TRBV6-5 and TRBJ1-1; D call uncertain. The germline V gene encodes CDR1 MNHEY and CDR2 SVGAGI. The CDR3 consists of 14 residues. Trimming pared 8 bases from V and 5 bases from J, leaving 18 bases between. The CDR3 sequence is CASGEGLVWTEAFF. The CDR3 DNA reads TGTGCCAGCGGGGAGGGTCTTGTTTGGACTGAAGCTTTCTTT.

V is TRBV19 and J is TRBJ2-1; D may be TRBD2 (6 bases). Germline V gene sequence: CDR1 LNHDA, CDR2 SQIVND (reference sequence). CDR3 size: 15 residues. The ends were cut back, 7 bases at V and 5 bases at J, with 18 bases in the middle. CDR3 protein: CASIGGVAPNNEQFF. The CDR3 DNA follows: TGTGCCAGTATCGGAGGGGTAGCACCTAACAATGAGCAGTTCTTC.

The chain employs TRBV27 and TRBJ2-7; 7 bases map to TRBD1. Per the germline V gene, CDR1 is MNHEY and CDR2 is SMNVEV (reference sequence). CDR3 size: 16 residues. Trimming removed 5 bases from V and 12 bases from J; junction bases left unmatched: 22. The CDR3 region has the DNA TGTGCCAGCAGTCCCCGTTTTGGGACAGCCAGTCGGTCGTCGTACTTC. Protein sequence: CASSPRFGTASRSSYF.

This chain links TRBV13 with TRBJ1-6; D might be TRBD1 (5 bases). This CDR3 region has 16 residues. Between the trimmed V and J ends, which lost 1 base and 1 base, there was a span of 8 bases. CDR1 is PRHDT, CDR2 FYEKMQ, per germline (reference sequence). The CDR3 nucleotides read TGTGCCAGCAGCTTAGTGGGGGGTTCCTATAATTCACCCCTCCACTTT. Translated, it gives CASSLVGGSYNSPLHF.

The chain is built from TRBV18 and TRBJ2-1; 10 bases map to TRBD1. This CDR3 region has 16 residues. Germline lookup yields CDR1 KGHSH and CDR2 LQKENI. V was pared by 0 bases and J by 9 bases, with 8 bases of the junction left unmatched. CDR3: CASSPPRQGARGEQFF. The CDR3 DNA follows: TGTGCCAGCTCACCACCACGACAGGGGGCGCGCGGTGAGCAGTTCTTC.

V is TRBV2 and J is TRBJ2-1; 7 nucleotides match TRBD2. V lost 3 bases and J lost 0; bases outside the gene matches: 20. This CDR3 is 21 amino acids long. CDR1 and CDR2 from the germline V gene are SNHLY and FYNNEI. The CDR3 protein is CASSEGSRGRKFLGSYNEQFF. In DNA, the CDR3 is TGTGCCAGCAGTGAGGGTAGCCGCGGGAGAAAATTCCTGGGCTCCTACAATGAGCAGTTCTTC.